Listed below are T cell receptor beta chains from one sample, sequenced in a study of blood T cell repertoires in COVID-19. Libraries were prepared by immunoSEQ multiplex PCR; TCRdb keeps only in-frame clonotypes and omits some of them. The sample includes about 140,000 clones, approximately 80% of them seen just once. Input material: PBMCs or T cells enriched from blood (not recorded which). Receptors originate from a woman aged 18-29 years who had been exposed to COVID-19. Both conserved end residues are part of each CDR3. D genes are given only for firm matches. Only part of the rows carry a size: once, few, many, or a class if the clone is expanded.

TRBV7-6	TRBJ1-5	.	.	TGTGCCAGCAGCGCGACAGTGGGGAATAGCAATCAGCCCCAGCATTTT	CASSATVGNSNQPQHF
TRBV30	TRBJ1-5	.	.	TGTGCCTGGGGATATGGGGGGGCGCTTCAGCCCCAGCATTTT	CAWGYGGALQPQHF
TRBV28	TRBJ2-2	TRBD2	few	TGTGCCAGCAGTTTTGAGGGGAGGGCACCTTACACCGGGGAGCTGTTTTTT	CASSFEGRAPYTGELFF
TRBV2	TRBJ1-5	.	.	TGTGCCAGCAGTGAAGAGGCGGGGCTGAGCAATCAGCCCCAGCATTTT	CASSEEAGLSNQPQHF
TRBV28	TRBJ2-1	.	.	TGTGCCAGCAGTCCCCCCTCCGCAGGGGCCGATGAGCAGTTCTTC	CASSPPSAGADEQFF
TRBV28	TRBJ1-4	.	few	TGTGCCAGCAGGGGGGGGACTGCAACTAATGAAAAACTGTTTTTT	CASRGGTATNEKLFF
TRBV6-2/TRBV6-3	TRBJ2-7	.	.	TGTGCCAGCAGTTGGGGCAGTGACTCCTACGAGCAGTACTTC	CASSWGSDSYEQYF
TRBV5-8	TRBJ1-6	TRBD1	.	TGTGCCAGCAGCTTGTCGACAGGGCGCAAATATAATTCACCCCTCCACTTT	CASSLSTGRKYNSPLHF
TRBV6-5	TRBJ1-1	TRBD1	.	TGTGCCATCCGACGGGACAGACACACTGAAGCTTTCTTT	CAIRRDRHTEAFF
TRBV2	TRBJ2-5	TRBD1	.	TGTGCCAGCAATGCACCGGGACAGGGGGTAATGCAAGAGACCCAGTACTTC	CASNAPGQGVMQETQYF
TRBV24-1	TRBJ1-2	.	.	TGTGCCACGCCCGTCGTGGGGAGGGACGATGGCTACACCTTC	CATPVVGRDDGYTF
TRBV18	TRBJ1-4	.	.	TGTGCCAGCTCACCGGGACAAGATGAAAAACTGTTTTTT	CASSPGQDEKLFF
TRBV7-9	TRBJ1-2	.	.	TGTGCCAGCAGCTTTCCACAGGGAGCTAACTATGGCTACACCTTC	CASSFPQGANYGYTF
TRBV7-2	TRBJ2-1	TRBD2	once	TGTGCCAGCAGCTCGGGTCTGGTAGCGGGAGGGTCCAATGAGCAGTTCTTC	CASSSGLVAGGSNEQFF
TRBV7-9	TRBJ2-1	TRBD2	.	TGTGCCAGCAGCCTTGAAGCGGGATTAAGGGGTGTTGAGCAGTTCTTC	CASSLEAGLRGVEQFF
TRBV27	TRBJ1-1	TRBD1	once	TGTGCCAGCGTAAAGGCGGGACAGCCGAACACTGAAGCTTTCTTT	CASVKAGQPNTEAFF
TRBV28	TRBJ2-1	.	.	TGTGCCAGCAGTTTTAGCTCCTACAATGAGCAGTTCTTC	CASSFSSYNEQFF
TRBV18	TRBJ1-5	TRBD1	.	TGTGCCAGCTCAGCGGACAGGGCTCAGCCCCAGCATTTT	CASSADRAQPQHF
TRBV7-2	TRBJ2-7	TRBD2	.	TGTGCCAGCACCCTCACTAGCGGGAGAGTTGCCTACGAGCAGTACTTC	CASTLTSGRVAYEQYF
TRBV7-3	TRBJ1-3	TRBD1	.	TGTGCCAGCAGCTTAGGGACAGGGCTTGGAAACACCATATATTTT	CASSLGTGLGNTIYF
TRBV5-1	TRBJ2-5	.	.	TGCGCCAGCTCGTTTGGCGGGAAGGGGGAGACCCAGTACTTC	CASSFGGKGETQYF
TRBV7-9	TRBJ2-7	.	.	TGTGCCAGCCTGGGGGACTCCGACTACGAGCAGTACTTC	CASLGDSDYEQYF
TRBV28	TRBJ1-5	.	.	TGTGCCAGCAGGTCCGACAAAAATAGCAATCAGCCCCAGCATTTT	CASRSDKNSNQPQHF
TRBV7-2	TRBJ1-1	.	.	TGTGCCAGCAGCCTACTGGGTGGGGCGCCGAGTGAAGCTTTCTTT	CASSLLGGAPSEAFF
TRBV27	TRBJ1-2	.	.	TGTGCCAGCAGTTCCTCCGGGACACGAAACTATGGCTACACCTTC	CASSSSGTRNYGYTF
TRBV7-9	TRBJ2-7	.	.	TGTGCCAGCAGTTTAAGCGGGGACACCTACGAGCAGTACTTC	CASSLSGDTYEQYF
TRBV3-1/TRBV3-2	TRBJ2-5	TRBD1	.	TGTGCCAGCAGCGAAGGCTGGACAGGCCCCGTTTTGGGGACCCAGTACTTC	CASSEGWTGPVLGTQYF
TRBV4-2	TRBJ1-4	TRBD1	.	TGTGCCAGCAGCCAAGTCGGGGACAGGGGAGTAGATGAAAAACTGTTTTTT	CASSQVGDRGVDEKLFF
TRBV9	TRBJ2-2	.	few	TGTGCCAGCAGCGGCGTCGCGGGTAGGACCGGGGAGCTGTTTTTT	CASSGVAGRTGELFF
TRBV19	TRBJ1-6	TRBD1	.	TGTGCCAGTAGTATATCGACAGGGGTTAATTCACCCCTCCACTTT	CASSISTGVNSPLHF
TRBV29-1	TRBJ1-2	TRBD1	.	TGCAGCGTTGAAGATAGGGCGGCAGGGGGCTCCTATGGCTACACCTTC	CSVEDRAAGGSYGYTF
TRBV6-5	TRBJ2-7	.	.	TGTGCCAGCAGTTACGTCCGGGACTCCTACGAGCAGTACTTC	CASSYVRDSYEQYF
TRBV30	TRBJ2-7	.	.	TGTGCCTGGAGCTTGGAGGACCCCACGGAGCAGTACTTC	CAWSLEDPTEQYF
TRBV9	TRBJ2-3	TRBD1	.	TGTGCCAGCAGCGTAGACGGCAGGGGGCGCTCAGATACGCAGTATTTT	CASSVDGRGRSDTQYF
TRBV4-1	TRBJ2-7	TRBD1	many	TGCGCCAGCAGCCAAGGGCAGGGGGCTATCTACGAGCAGTACTTC	CASSQGQGAIYEQYF
TRBV18	TRBJ2-7	.	.	TGTGCCAGCTCACCACTCCCCACCATGGAGGGCGAGCAGTACTTC	CASSPLPTMEGEQYF
TRBV27	TRBJ2-1	TRBD2	.	TGTGCCAGCAGTTTAAAAGCGGGAGGCCCGAGCTCCTACAATGAGCAGTTCTTC	CASSLKAGGPSSYNEQFF
TRBV11-2	TRBJ2-7	TRBD2	.	TGTGCCAGAAAAGGACTAGCGGTGACCTACGAGCAGTACTTC	CARKGLAVTYEQYF
TRBV19	TRBJ1-1	.	.	TGTGCCAGTTCCACAGGACCTAACACTGAAGCTTTCTTT	CASSTGPNTEAFF
TRBV24-1	TRBJ2-1	.	.	TGTGCCACCAGTGATAGGGACACCCACAATGAGCAGTTCTTC	CATSDRDTHNEQFF
TRBV4-1	TRBJ2-2	.	.	TGCGCCAGCAGCCAAGAGTTCCGCGGGGAGCTGTTTTTT	CASSQEFRGELFF
TRBV9	TRBJ1-6	TRBD1	.	TGTGCCAGCAGCGTAGGGCAGGGGGCCTATAATTCACCCCTCCACTTT	CASSVGQGAYNSPLHF
TRBV7-8	TRBJ1-5	TRBD1	.	TGTGCCAGCAGCGTTGACAGGGGCGATAGCAATCAGCCCCAGCATTTT	CASSVDRGDSNQPQHF